The rows below give T cell receptor beta chains drawn from one sample of a study of CD8 T cells in ankylosing spondylitis. TCRdb fed the 5' RACE reads into MiXCR, producing one record per CDR3 protein. The sample has roughly 230,000 distinct CDR3 sequences, approximately 20% seen once. What was sequenced was blood, either unsorted or a sorted T cell fraction (not recorded which). These receptors all come from a male donor with ankylosing spondylitis or in good health (not recorded which). Each CDR3 is given without its conserved first and last residue. Fields, in order: CDR3 length, D gene, V gene, J gene, CDR3 protein. The D gene is left open where the match is weak.

cdr3_length: 11; d_call: NA; v_call: TRBV7-9; j_call: TRBJ2-7; cdr3_aa: ASSKESAYEQY
cdr3_length: 14; d_call: TRBD2; v_call: TRBV19; j_call: TRBJ2-1; cdr3_aa: ASSISAGEYYNEQF
cdr3_length: 14; d_call: TRBD2; v_call: TRBV29-1; j_call: TRBJ2-1; cdr3_aa: SVDGRREGRYNEQF
cdr3_length: 10; d_call: NA; v_call: TRBV29-1; j_call: TRBJ1-1; cdr3_aa: SVGEGEAEAF
cdr3_length: 11; d_call: NA; v_call: TRBV20-1; j_call: TRBJ1-1; cdr3_aa: SARTGRSTEAF
cdr3_length: 12; d_call: NA; v_call: TRBV7-3; j_call: TRBJ2-7; cdr3_aa: ASSLMHGSYEQY
cdr3_length: 12; d_call: NA; v_call: TRBV4-1; j_call: TRBJ2-4; cdr3_aa: ASSHGGGEAFQY
cdr3_length: 15; d_call: NA; v_call: TRBV21-1; j_call: TRBJ2-1; cdr3_aa: ASTPWDRRGGWSEQF
cdr3_length: 11; d_call: NA; v_call: TRBV9; j_call: TRBJ2-5; cdr3_aa: ASSGEVYETQY
cdr3_length: 13; d_call: TRBD1; v_call: TRBV7-9; j_call: TRBJ1-1; cdr3_aa: ASSPRDSVNTEAF
cdr3_length: 13; d_call: TRBD1; v_call: TRBV7-8; j_call: TRBJ2-7; cdr3_aa: ASSPPGQGHYEQY
cdr3_length: 11; d_call: TRBD2; v_call: TRBV4-3; j_call: TRBJ2-7; cdr3_aa: ASSAGLAYEQY
cdr3_length: 13; d_call: NA; v_call: TRBV12-3/TRBV12-4; j_call: TRBJ2-7; cdr3_aa: ASSSVRDSTYEQY
cdr3_length: 12; d_call: NA; v_call: TRBV29-1; j_call: TRBJ2-1; cdr3_aa: SVEEAELYNEQF
cdr3_length: 11; d_call: TRBD2; v_call: TRBV7-3; j_call: TRBJ2-7; cdr3_aa: ASSLTGGDRLY
cdr3_length: 11; d_call: NA; v_call: TRBV11-2; j_call: TRBJ2-7; cdr3_aa: ASMGVWTYEQY
cdr3_length: 12; d_call: TRBD2; v_call: TRBV28; j_call: TRBJ2-5; cdr3_aa: ASSPGGDSETQY
cdr3_length: 9; d_call: NA; v_call: TRBV29-1; j_call: TRBJ1-2; cdr3_aa: SVRLNYGYT
cdr3_length: 13; d_call: NA; v_call: TRBV21-1; j_call: TRBJ2-7; cdr3_aa: ASTQGGQGAAEQY
cdr3_length: 13; d_call: NA; v_call: TRBV24-1; j_call: TRBJ2-1; cdr3_aa: ATSARLDSYNEQF
cdr3_length: 6; d_call: NA; v_call: TRBV20-1; j_call: TRBJ2-1; cdr3_aa: SAFEQF
cdr3_length: 14; d_call: NA; v_call: TRBV5-1; j_call: TRBJ2-3; cdr3_aa: ASSSGPNLSTDTQY
cdr3_length: 14; d_call: TRBD2; v_call: TRBV12-5; j_call: TRBJ2-2; cdr3_aa: ASGLLAGGATGELF
cdr3_length: 15; d_call: TRBD2; v_call: TRBV4-3; j_call: TRBJ2-3; cdr3_aa: ASSQADGLAVTDTQY
cdr3_length: 12; d_call: NA; v_call: TRBV6-1; j_call: TRBJ2-5; cdr3_aa: ASSERSLQETQY
cdr3_length: 11; d_call: NA; v_call: TRBV15; j_call: TRBJ2-7; cdr3_aa: ATSRDRSYEQY
cdr3_length: 11; d_call: NA; v_call: TRBV27; j_call: TRBJ1-1; cdr3_aa: ASAWVGGSEAF
cdr3_length: 12; d_call: TRBD2; v_call: TRBV27; j_call: TRBJ2-7; cdr3_aa: ASSLRRENYEQY
cdr3_length: 13; d_call: TRBD2; v_call: TRBV4-1; j_call: TRBJ2-3; cdr3_aa: ASSLGGRDLDTQY
cdr3_length: 12; d_call: NA; v_call: TRBV19; j_call: TRBJ2-7; cdr3_aa: ASSIEGLSYEQY
cdr3_length: 13; d_call: NA; v_call: TRBV10-1; j_call: TRBJ2-3; cdr3_aa: ASSEGIGVTDTQY
cdr3_length: 13; d_call: TRBD1; v_call: TRBV9; j_call: TRBJ1-5; cdr3_aa: ASSVQGQGNQPQH
cdr3_length: 11; d_call: NA; v_call: TRBV20-1; j_call: TRBJ2-3; cdr3_aa: SARGLGADTQY